The rows below give T cell receptor beta chains drawn from one sample of a study of T cell changes during pregnancy in multiple sclerosis. Libraries were prepared by immunoSEQ multiplex PCR; TCRdb keeps only in-frame clonotypes and omits some of them. Of more than 85,000 clones listed, approximately 92% are singletons. Here the sequenced sample was peripheral blood, taken in the third trimester of pregnancy. Source of these receptors: a female donor in good health, enrolled as a control in a pregnancy study. Each CDR3 is given with its conserved first and last residue. The D gene is left open where the match is weak. Size values are once, few and many counts, or a class for expanded clones, and some rows have none.

>TRBV5-6|-|TRBD2|TRBJ2-3
TGTGCCAGCAGCTTGCTGGCGGGAGGGCCATCAGATACGCAGTATTTT
CASSLLAGGPSDTQYF
>TRBV14|-|TRBD2|TRBJ2-3
TGTGCCAGCAGCCGTACCGGGACTAGCGGGATTTATACGCAGTATTTT
CASSRTGTSGIYTQYF
>TRBV28|-|-|TRBJ1-5
TGTGCCAGCAGTGGCCGTGGGGGCAAAGGCAATCAGCCCCAGCATTTT
CASSGRGGKGNQPQHF
>TRBV6-1|-|-|TRBJ1-4
TGTGCCAGCAGTGGCGGAGGAGCGGGGGATGAAAAACTGTTTTTT
CASSGGGAGDEKLFF
>TRBV5-1|-|-|TRBJ2-3
TGCGCCAGCAGCTTGGTCCGTGTCGGGGGACCTAGCACAGATACGCAGTATTTT
CASSLVRVGGPSTDTQYF
>TRBV9|-|TRBD2|TRBJ2-7
TGTGCCAGCAGTGAGGGACTAGCGGGAGTTGTAGACGAGCAGTACTTC
CASSEGLAGVVDEQYF
>TRBV28|-|TRBD2|TRBJ2-3
TGTGCCAGCAGTTCACGGACTAGCGGGAGGGTAGATACGCAGTATTTT
CASSSRTSGRVDTQYF
>TRBV10-1|once|TRBD1|TRBJ1-5
TGCGCCAGCAGTCGAAGCGTCCAGGGGGACCAGCCCCAGCATTTT
CASSRSVQGDQPQHF
>TRBV5-5|-|-|TRBJ2-7
TGTGCCAGCAGCGATATAGGGAGGCGTACCTACGAGCAGTACTTC
CASSDIGRRTYEQYF
>TRBV29-1|once|TRBD2|TRBJ2-1
TGCAGCGTTGACTCGAAACCGGGACTAACCCTTAGGGGGCAGTTCTTC
CSVDSKPGLTLRGQFF
>TRBV9|-|-|TRBJ2-7
TGTGCCAGCAGCGTAGATTCGGCTAGCGACGAGCAGTACTTC
CASSVDSASDEQYF
>TRBV5-4|-|-|TRBJ2-1
TGTGCCAGCAGCTTGCCGCACGGGAGCAGGGATGAGCAGTTCTTC
CASSLPHGSRDEQFF
>TRBV2|-|-|TRBJ2-2
TGTGCCAGCAGGGGGGAAAGGGGGTCAACCGGGGAGCTGTTTTTT
CASRGERGSTGELFF
>TRBV19|-|TRBD2|TRBJ2-1
TGTGCCAGCACCGGGACTAGCGGTGGCATCAGCTCCTACAATGAGCAGTTCTTC
CASTGTSGGISSYNEQFF
>TRBV5-5|-|-|TRBJ2-3
TGTGCCAATTCGCGGGACTTTTCCACAGATACGCAGTATTTT
CANSRDFSTDTQYF
>TRBV19|once|-|TRBJ2-7
TGTGCCAGTAGTAGGGCGGGCGAGCAGTACTTC
CASSRAGEQYF
>TRBV4-2|-|TRBD1|TRBJ1-1
TGTGCCAGCAGCCCAATAGGACAGGGGGCGACGACTGAAGCTTTCTTT
CASSPIGQGATTEAFF
>TRBV27|once|-|TRBJ2-1
TGTGCCAGCAGTCCCTCCGTTGGGCAGGACTACAATGAGCAGTTCTTC
CASSPSVGQDYNEQFF
>TRBV5-1|-|-|TRBJ2-1
TGCGCCAGCAGTATATCTAGTACCTACAATGAGCAGTTCTTC
CASSISSTYNEQFF
>TRBV28|-|-|TRBJ1-3
TGTGCCAGCAGTTTTCCACATCTCCCGGGGATCTCTGGAAACACCATATATTTT
CASSFPHLPGISGNTIYF
>TRBV5-1|once|-|TRBJ2-7
TGCGCCAGCAGCTTGGCCGAGAGGGTAGGGAGCTACGAGCAGTACTTC
CASSLAERVGSYEQYF
>TRBV5-1|-|TRBD1|TRBJ1-5
TGCGCCAGCAGCCTGGGACAGGGGGGAAATAGCAATCAGCCCCAGCATTTT
CASSLGQGGNSNQPQHF
>TRBV19|-|-|TRBJ2-2
TGTGCCAGTAGTATGTTGGGACTGAACACCGGGGAGCTGTTTTTT
CASSMLGLNTGELFF
>TRBV5-4|-|TRBD2|TRBJ2-7
TGTGCCAGCAGCTTGGCTAGCGGGCGGGAGCAGTACTTC
CASSLASGREQYF
>TRBV5-1|-|TRBD2|TRBJ2-1
TGCGCCAGCACCAGCGGGAGGGCAGTCAATGAGCAGTTCTTC
CASTSGRAVNEQFF
>TRBV18|-|TRBD2|TRBJ2-1
TGTGCCAGCTCACCGGGAGGGGATGAGCAGTTCTTC
CASSPGGDEQFF
>TRBV7-2|-|-|TRBJ1-1
TGTGCCAGCAGCTTAGAGACGGGGAACACTGAAGCTTTCTTT
CASSLETGNTEAFF
>TRBV28|-|-|TRBJ1-5
TGTGCCAGCAGTTTACGGGGGAGCAATCAGCCCCAGCATTTT
CASSLRGSNQPQHF
>TRBV5-1|once|-|TRBJ1-4
TGCGCCAGCAGCTTGTTGGCGGCCACTTATGAAAAACTGTTTTTT
CASSLLAATYEKLFF
>TRBV30|-|TRBD1|TRBJ2-7
TGTGCCTGGAGCGACGACAGGGCCTACGAGCAGTACTTC
CAWSDDRAYEQYF
>TRBV18|-|-|TRBJ2-7
TGTGCCAGCTCGCTCGACAGCAGTTCGGAAGAGCAGTACTTC
CASSLDSSSEEQYF
>TRBV6-4|-|TRBD1|TRBJ2-7
TGTGCCAGCAGTGAAAGCCCCGGGACAGCTTTAAACGAGCAGTACTTC
CASSESPGTALNEQYF
>TRBV2|once|-|TRBJ2-7
TGTGCCAGCGTACTAGCAGGATACGAGCAGTACTTC
CASVLAGYEQYF
>TRBV19|-|TRBD2|TRBJ2-3
TGTGCCAGTAGGGGACTAGCGGGTACCACAGATACGCAGTATTTT
CASRGLAGTTDTQYF
>TRBV6-6|-|TRBD2|TRBJ2-3
TGTGCCAGCAGTAGGACTAGCGGGGCGGAGTATTTT
CASSRTSGAEYF
>TRBV4-2|-|TRBD2|TRBJ2-6
TGTGCCAGCAGCCAAGTCCCTAGCGGGAGTACTGGGGCCAACGTCCTGACTTTC
CASSQVPSGSTGANVLTF
>TRBV28|-|TRBD1|TRBJ2-2
TGTGCCAGCAGTCAGAAGACAGGGGGCCCCGGGGAGCTGTTTTTT
CASSQKTGGPGELFF
>TRBV6-5|-|-|TRBJ2-5
TGTGCCAGCAGTTCCCCAGGGGCAGAGACCCAGTACTTC
CASSSPGAETQYF
>TRBV5-1|-|-|TRBJ2-1
TGCGCCAGCAGCTTGGACGGGAGCTTTAGGAATGAGCAGTTCTTC
CASSLDGSFRNEQFF
>TRBV2|once|-|TRBJ1-4
TGTGCCAGCAGTGAAGCGTCGGGGAGGGAAAAACTGTTTTTT
CASSEASGREKLFF
>TRBV5-1|-|-|TRBJ2-3
TGCGCCAGCAGCTCCCGGTGGGGGCCCACAGATACGCAGTATTTT
CASSSRWGPTDTQYF
>TRBV5-1|-|-|TRBJ1-2
TGCGCCAGCAGCTTGGGTCAAGGAGGGGGCTACACCTTC
CASSLGQGGGYTF
>TRBV27|-|-|TRBJ2-1
TGTGCCAGCAGTTTATGGGCAGGCTCCTACAATGAGCAGTTCTTC
CASSLWAGSYNEQFF
>TRBV2|-|-|TRBJ2-1
TGTGCCAGCAGTGAAGGGACGGGGTTATACAATGAGCAGTTCTTC
CASSEGTGLYNEQFF
>TRBV28|-|TRBD1|TRBJ1-4
TGTGCCAGCAGTCCACAGGGACAGAAGAGGAAACTGTTTTTT
CASSPQGQKRKLFF
>TRBV6-6|-|-|TRBJ1-1
TGTGCCAGCACCCAGAACACTGAAGCTTTCTTT
CASTQNTEAFF
>TRBV6-6|-|-|TRBJ2-2
TGTGCCAGCAGTTCTGCTGGGGCCGACACCGGGGAGCTGTTTTTT
CASSSAGADTGELFF
>TRBV6-1|-|TRBD1|TRBJ1-5
TGTGCCAGTCGACAGGGGGCTAGCAATCAGCCCCAGCATTTT
CASRQGASNQPQHF